The TCR beta chain under discussion was sequenced for a study of human T cells and chemical hapten exposure. Looking at the study overall: Patients were mainly female, each with alopecia areata, totalis or universalis. Study findings and constraints: The immune response of these alopecia patients might not match healthy individuals'.

Time point meaning: pre-sensitization, week 0. Stated treatment: therapeutic diphenylcyclopropenone sensitization with weekly scalp DPC. Ten or more counts support this clonotype. As yet, its antigen is unknown. MiXCR, run by TCRdb on the RACE reads, gives a single entry per CDR3 protein. The sample consists of about 68,000 distinct CDR3 sequences, 11% of them appearing once. The CDR3 is 14 amino acids. V was clipped by 0 bases and J by 5 bases, with 10 bases between them. Germline values: CDR1 PRHDT, CDR2 FYEKMQ (reference sequence). The sequenced sample was whole blood, obtained in connection with sensitization to the hapten diphenylcyclopropenone (DPC). The chain is built from TRBV13 and TRBJ1-2; TRBD1 is a possible D gene (6 bases). This clonotype was obtained from a woman between 50 and 59 years old with alopecia areata. Some clones in this sample may be carry-over from other donors' samples. CDR3 sequence (DNA): TGTGCCAGCAGCTTAGGACAGGGAATATATGGCTACACCTTC. Residues: CASSLGQGIYGYTF.